This entry lists 13 T cell receptor beta chains sequenced from one sample in a study of human T cells and chemical hapten exposure. One entry per CDR3 protein results from TCRdb running MiXCR on the RACE reads. The table records tens of thousands of distinct CDR3 sequences, roughly 4% of them present only once. Time point defined: healthy volunteer bleed at 2 weeks. Extraction yielded total RNA from whole blood (unfractionated). The sample was whole blood. The receptors stem from a female donor in good health. Some clones in this sample may be carry-over from other donors' samples.

This clonotype has a count of ten or more. The chain joins TRBV5-1 to TRBJ1-1, with TRBD1 matching 10 bases. From germline, CDR1 is SGHRS and CDR2 YFSETQ. V lost 4 bases and J lost 0; bases outside the gene matches: 12. There are 18 residues in the CDR3. This CDR3 reads CASSLGYRTGGLNTEAFF. The CDR3 coding sequence is TGCGCCAGCAGCCTGGGTTATAGGACAGGGGGTCTGAACACTGAAGCTTTCTTT.

This clonotype was detected ten times or more. The chain employs TRBV11-2 and TRBJ1-1; D not resolved. The CDR3 covers 16 residues. V was pared by 4 bases and J by 1 base, with 16 bases between. CDR1 and CDR2 (germline): SGHAT, FQNNGV. CDR3 amino acids: CASSSPGRGANTEAFF. In DNA form, the CDR3 reads TGTGCCAGCAGCTCCCCTGGTCGCGGAGCGAACACTGAAGCTTTCTTT.

This clonotype has more than one count but fewer than ten. The chain uses TRBV29-1 and TRBJ2-7; 8 bases are a match to TRBD2. CDR1 and CDR2 from the germline V gene are SQVTM and ANQGSEA. The CDR3 is 14 amino acids. J gave up 0 bases and V 5 bases, and 6 bases lay outside the gene matches. The CDR3 reads CSVSSGGRSYEQYF. The CDR3 DNA follows: TGCAGCGTTTCAAGCGGGGGCCGCTCCTACGAGCAGTACTTC.

This clonotype appeared many times. The chain couples TRBV6-6 to TRBJ1-5; TRBD1 is a possible D gene (6 bases). V was shortened by 5 bases and J by 2 bases, with 13 bases between the two germline ends. The CDR3 contains 15 residues. Germline values: CDR1 MNHNY, CDR2 SVGAGI (reference sequence). As DNA, the CDR3 is TGTGCCAGCAGTACGACGGGGGCGGGCAATCAGCCCCAGCATTTT. It is translated as CASSTTGAGNQPQHF.

This clonotype was detected only a few times. The chain is built from TRBV4-3 and TRBJ2-7; D may be TRBD1 (6 bases). Germline V gene lookup returns CDR1 LGHNA and CDR2 YSLEER. V lost 1 base and J 2 bases, leaving 12 bases between the germline ends. This CDR3 contains 15 residues. CDR3 nucleotides: TGCGCCAGCAGCCAAGGGCGACAGGCAACCTACGAGCAGTACTTC. Its translation: CASSQGRQATYEQYF.

This clonotype was counted many times. The V and J genes are TRBV7-2 and TRBJ1-1, with a tentative D call TRBD1 (6 bases). This CDR3 has 17 residues. In germline, CDR1 is SGHTA, CDR2 FQGNSA. V was clipped by 2 bases and J by 4 bases, with 20 bases between them. The CDR3 DNA is TGTGCCAGCAGCTTAAGAGGGGGGGCAGGGGCCGGCACTGAAGCTTTCTTT. Its protein product is CASSLRGGAGAGTEAFF.

This clonotype was seen repeatedly, ten times or more. The chain has TRBV28 and TRBJ1-6, with D possibly TRBD1 on 5 matching bases. V dropped 6 bases and J dropped 0 bases, with 9 bases sitting between them. Germline V gene sequence: CDR1 MDHEN, CDR2 SYDVKM. This CDR3 contains 15 residues. The CDR3 is CASRPTVSYNSPLHF. CDR3 DNA sequence: TGTGCCAGCAGGCCGACAGTCTCCTATAATTCACCCCTCCACTTT.

This clonotype has more than one count but fewer than ten. The rearrangement uses TRBV7-7 and TRBJ2-1, with 7 bases lining up with TRBD2. J was trimmed by 8 bases and V by 2 bases; bases with no gene match: 9. Germline CDR1 and CDR2: SSHAT and FNYEAQ (reference sequence). The CDR3 length is 15 residues. CDR3 sequence: CASSLSLAVGYEQFF. The CDR3 region has the DNA TGTGCCAGCAGCTTAAGTCTAGCGGTTGGGTATGAGCAGTTCTTC. Together with reference TRBV7-7 and TRBJ2-1, the CDR3 gives the full variable domain: GAGVSQSPRYKVTKRGQDVTLRCDPISSHATLYWYQQALGQGPEFLTYFNYEAQPDKSGLPSDRFSAERPEGSISTLTIQRTEQRDSAMYRCASSLSLAVGYEQFFGPGTRLTVL.

This clonotype occurred many times. This chain uses TRBV6-2 or TRBV6-3 with TRBJ1-5, with D unresolved. CDR1 MNHEY and CDR2 SVGEGT come from the germline V gene. V shed 6 bases and J shed 0 bases, with 12 bases lying between them. This CDR3 region has 15 residues. This CDR3 is CASSQRTNSNQPQHF. CDR3 bases: TGTGCCAGCAGCCAGAGGACCAATAGCAATCAGCCCCAGCATTTT.

This clonotype was observed many times. The V gene is TRBV4-1, the J gene TRBJ1-5; TRBD1 is a possible D gene (5 bases). V lost 0 bases and J 5 bases, leaving 11 bases between the germline ends. CDR1 MGHRA and CDR2 YSYEKL come from the germline V gene. The CDR3 consists of 15 residues. In DNA, the CDR3 is TGCGCCAGCAGCCAAGATCGGTCAGGGTATCAGCCCCAGCATTTT. Its protein product is CASSQDRSGYQPQHF.

V and J are TRBV27 and TRBJ2-3, with TRBD2 matching 13 bases. Unmatched junction bases numbered 7, after V lost 6 bases and J lost 1 base. Germline CDR1 reads MNHEY; CDR2 reads SMNVEV (reference sequence). There are 17 residues in the CDR3. CDR3 DNA: TGTGCCAGCAGCCGGAGACTAGCGGGGGGACGCACAGATACGCAGTATTTT. This encodes CASSRRLAGGRTDTQYF.

This clonotype was recorded at least ten times. The gene calls are TRBV12-3 or TRBV12-4 and TRBJ2-7; TRBD1 matches at 7 bases. V was clipped by 6 bases and J by 0 bases; unmatched bases: 2. The CDR3 totals 13 residues. As DNA, the CDR3 is TGTGCCAGCAGACGGGACAGCTCCTACGAGCAGTACTTC. Translation gives CASRRDSSYEQYF.

The table lists this clonotype with many counts. The chain links TRBV6-2 or TRBV6-3 to TRBJ2-6; weak D call: TRBD2 (7 bases). The CDR3 contains 17 residues. Germline CDR1 reads MNHEY; CDR2 reads SVGEGT. Trimming took 4 bases from V and 12 from J, leaving 25 bases between them. The CDR3 spells CASSSKGGVSTPGVLTF. CDR3 coding DNA: TGTGCCAGCAGTTCCAAAGGGGGGGTCTCTACCCCCGGCGTCCTGACTTTC.